The 16 T cell receptor beta chains below all came from one sample that was sequenced in a study of blood T cell repertoires in COVID-19. TCRdb's copy holds only in-frame clones and misses some; the assay was immunoSEQ multiplex PCR. The sample includes 95,000 to 100,000 clones, 85% to 95% seen only once; the top ten take approximately 5.7%. The sample consisted of peripheral blood. Receptor source: a man aged 45-60 years with active COVID-19.

The chain carries TRBV11-2 and TRBJ2-1; 10 bases map to TRBD2. This CDR3 comprises 15 residues. V shed 6 bases and J 0 bases; nucleotides not matched to a gene: 2. Germline values: CDR1 SGHAT, CDR2 FQNNGV. Here the CDR3 DNA reads TGTGCCAGCAGTTCTAGCGGGAGCTCCTACAATGAGCAGTTCTTC. Translated: CASSSSGSSYNEQFF. The full variable domain, rest sourced from reference TRBV11-2 and TRBJ2-1, is EAGVAQSPRYKIIEKRQSVAFWCNPISGHATLYWYQQILGQGPKLLIQFQNNGVVDDSQLPKDRFSAERLKGVDSTLKIQPAKLEDSAVYLCASSSSGSSYNEQFFGPGTRLTVL.

This chain joins TRBV30 and TRBJ1-3, with 10 bases that match TRBD1. J gave up 2 bases and V 8 bases, and 3 bases lay outside the gene matches. This CDR3 has 13 residues. Germline V gene data show CDR1 as GTSNPN and CDR2 as SVGIG (reference sequence). The CDR3 DNA sequence: TGTGCCGGAGGGACAGGGGCTGGAAACACCATATATTTT. Translating it yields CAGGTGAGNTIYF.

The chain links TRBV6-6 to TRBJ2-1; weak D call: TRBD2 (6 bases). The germline gives CDR1 MNHNY, CDR2 SVGAGI (reference sequence). The CDR3 runs 15 residues. The V end lost 7 bases, the J end lost 8 bases, and 21 bases lay between the germline ends. CDR3 DNA sequence: TGTGCCAGCACCCCTCGGGAGCAAAGCATCGATGAGCAGTTCTTC. The encoded protein is CASTPREQSIDEQFF.

This clone was detected only a few times. The chain recombines TRBV6-1 with TRBJ1-2; D is ambiguous. Germline lookup yields CDR1 MNHNS and CDR2 SASEGT. The CDR3 has 14 residues. V was pared by 3 bases and J by 4 bases, with 12 bases between. CDR3 in DNA: TGTGCCAGCAGTGACGAACGGGGATCCTATGGCTACACCTTC. It is translated as CASSDERGSYGYTF.

CDR3 amino acids: CATSEGTGIGYTF. CDR3 DNA sequence: TGTGCCACCAGTGAGGGGACAGGGATTGGCTACACCTTC. The V and J genes are TRBV24-1 and TRBJ1-2, with TRBD1 matching 9 bases. V shed 4 bases and J 7 bases; nucleotides not matched to a gene: 3. The germline V gene encodes CDR1 KGHDR and CDR2 SFDVKD. This CDR3 comprises 13 residues.

The V call is TRBV19, the J call TRBJ2-7; D is ambiguous. The CDR3 has 14 amino acids. From germline, CDR1 is LNHDA and CDR2 SQIVND (reference sequence). Trimming took 0 bases from V and 8 from J, leaving 14 bases between them. CDR3 sequence: CASSIDLSGQKQYF. The DNA of the CDR3 is TGTGCCAGTAGTATAGATCTATCAGGCCAGAAGCAGTACTTC.

The chain uses TRBV28 and TRBJ2-3; 7 nucleotides agree with TRBD2. The CDR3 has 15 amino acids. Looked up from germline, CDR1 is MDHEN and CDR2 is SYDVKM. With V trimmed by 3 bases and J by 3 bases, 6 bases remained unmatched. The CDR3 loop reads CASSLAGAGTDTQYF. The CDR3 bases are TGTGCCAGCAGTTTGGCGGGAGCGGGAACAGATACGCAGTATTTT. The complete variable domain, with remaining parts taken from reference TRBV28 and TRBJ2-3, reads DVKVTQSSRYLVKRTGEKVFLECVQDMDHENMFWYRQDPGLGLRLIYFSYDVKMKEKGDIPEGYSVSREKKERFSLILESASTNQTSMYLCASSLAGAGTDTQYFGPGTRLTVL.

The chain recombines TRBV5-1 with TRBJ2-5, with 13 bases matching TRBD2. The CDR3 covers 15 residues. Per the germline V gene, CDR1 is SGHRS and CDR2 is YFSETQ. V gave up 9 bases and J gave up 4 bases; unmatched junction bases: 9. In DNA form, the CDR3 reads TGCGCCACCGGACTAGCGGGAGTGGAGGGAGAGACCCAGTACTTC. Translating gives CATGLAGVEGETQYF.

The chain combines TRBV9 with TRBJ2-5, with D hard to call. V was shortened by 2 bases and J by 5 bases, with 16 bases between the two germline ends. Germline assignment: CDR1 SGDLS and CDR2 YYNGEE. The CDR3 loop spans 15 amino acids. In DNA form, the CDR3 reads TGTGCCAGCAGCGTTGGTGTTCTCCCTAGTGAGACCCAGTACTTC. This translates into CASSVGVLPSETQYF.

This clone was detected once. The V and J genes are TRBV28 and TRBJ1-1; possibly TRBD1 for D (6 bases). The CDR3 has 14 residues. With 0 bases removed from V and 1 base from J, the gap between germline ends came to 6 bases. Per the germline V gene, CDR1 is MDHEN and CDR2 is SYDVKM. The CDR3 bases are TGTGCCAGCAGTTTATGGGGACAGAACACTGAAGCTTTCTTT. Its translation: CASSLWGQNTEAFF.

The rearrangement joins TRBV27 to TRBJ2-7; D is undetermined. Germline values: CDR1 MNHEY, CDR2 SMNVEV (reference sequence). The CDR3 length is 13 residues. Trimming took off 1 base at V and 4 bases at J, with 8 bases between the two ends. CDR3 in amino acids: CASSLYQEYEQYF. In nucleotides, the CDR3 is TGTGCCAGCAGTTTATACCAAGAGTACGAGCAGTACTTC.

The chain links TRBV3-1 (or the pseudogene TRBV3-2) to TRBJ2-7; 8 positions match TRBD1. The CDR3 totals 14 residues. Trimming at V came to 3 bases and at J to 9 bases, leaving 10 bases not matched to a gene. Germline CDR1 reads LGHDT; CDR2 reads YNNKEL (reference sequence). The CDR3 loop reads CASSQGGSQGAQYF. CDR3 sequence (DNA): TGTGCCAGCAGCCAGGGGGGATCCCAGGGGGCGCAGTACTTC.

This clone was seen just once. The rearrangement links TRBV6-1 to TRBJ2-5; 14 bases agree with TRBD2. CDR1 and CDR2 from the germline V gene are MNHNS and SASEGT. The CDR3 contains 18 residues. Losses at the gene ends were 4 bases for V and 6 bases for J; bases not matched to a gene: 13. The CDR3 DNA is TGTGCCAGCAGTGGTCAGGGAGGGACTAGCGGGAGAACGAAGACCCAGTACTTC. Translated: CASSGQGGTSGRTKTQYF.

The rearrangement links TRBV5-5 to TRBJ1-5; TRBD1 matches at 9 bases. The CDR3 sequence is 15 residues long. V lost 3 bases and J lost 6; bases outside the gene matches: 7. Germline V lookup: CDR1 SGHKS, CDR2 YYEKEE (reference sequence). Written as DNA, the CDR3 is TGTGCCAGCAGCTCAACAGGGGGCGTAGGTCAGCCCCAGCATTTT. It codes for CASSSTGGVGQPQHF.

The chain recombines TRBV6-5 with TRBJ1-2, with D possibly TRBD1 on 6 matching bases. This CDR3 has 13 amino acids. Per the germline V gene, CDR1 is MNHEY and CDR2 is SVGAGI. Trimming left V 6 bases short and J 8 bases short, with 16 bases between. In DNA, the CDR3 is TGTGCCAGCAGCCCAAGGGGGATGCGAGGCTACACCTTC. This gives the protein CASSPRGMRGYTF.

This rearrangement joins TRBV6-1 to TRBJ2-2, with D maybe TRBD2 (5 bases). Trimming pared 3 bases from V and 7 bases from J, leaving 18 bases between. Per germline, CDR1 MNHNS and CDR2 SASEGT. The CDR3 covers 16 residues. The chain's CDR3 is CASSDEGSKVNGELFF. CDR3 in DNA: TGTGCCAGCAGTGATGAGGGCAGCAAGGTCAACGGGGAGCTGTTTTTT.